The 6 T cell receptor beta chains presented below share a single source sample, sequenced in a study of naive and memory T cell subsets. Regarding the study as a whole: Possibly reflecting memory cells re-expressing CD45RA, a few larger clonotypes occurred in naive repertoires, especially CD8.

Both TRBC1 and TRBC2 were covered by a beta constant-region primer of two equimolar oligonucleotides. Ligated cDNA was amplified by four rounds of PCR with nested alpha and beta constant-region primers and SP2. MiXCR, applied by TCRdb to the UMI-ligation and nested PCR reads, yields one record per CDR3 protein. The table has 150,000 or so distinct CDR3 sequences, 22% seen once. No antigens are known for them. Material: naive CD4+ T cells from blood. These receptors were obtained from a human donor in good health.

This clonotype has a count of ten or more. V is TRBV29-1 and J is TRBJ2-5, with D perhaps TRBD2 (6 bases). The germline V gene has CDR1 SQVTM and CDR2 ANQGSEA. The CDR3 length is 15 residues. Trimming took off 7 bases at V and 0 bases at J, with 18 bases between the two ends. The CDR3 DNA reads TGCAGCGCCAGGACTACCATTTCGTACCAAGAGACCCAGTACTTC. Amino acids: CSARTTISYQETQYF.

The chain combines TRBV5-1 with TRBJ2-1; no firm D call. The length of the CDR3 is 16 residues. Per germline, CDR1 SGHRS and CDR2 YFSETQ. Trimming took 0 bases from V and 0 from J, leaving 10 bases between them. Written as DNA, the CDR3 is TGCGCCAGCAGCTTGGCGGCGCCGAGCTCCTACAATGAGCAGTTCTTC. The encoded protein is CASSLAAPSSYNEQFF. Drawing the rest from reference TRBV5-1 and TRBJ2-1, the complete variable domain is KAGVTQTPRYLIKTRGQQVTLSCSPISGHRSVSWYQQTPGQGLQFLFEYFSETQRNKGNFPGRFSGRQFSNSRSEMNVSTLELGDSALYLCASSLAAPSSYNEQFFGPGTRLTVL.

This clonotype has more than one count but fewer than ten. The rearrangement uses TRBV6-1 and TRBJ1-4; D remains ambiguous. Germline V lookup: CDR1 MNHNS, CDR2 SASEGT. The ends were cut back, 3 bases at V and 7 bases at J, with 15 bases in the middle. This CDR3 has 15 residues. The CDR3 region has the DNA TGTGCCAGCAGTGATAGGCAGGTGGTAATTGAAAAACTGTTTTTT. It encodes CASSDRQVVIEKLFF.

The V and J genes are TRBV19 and TRBJ2-3; 7 bases are a match to TRBD2. Germline loops: CDR1 LNHDA, CDR2 SQIVND (reference sequence). After removal of 5 bases from V and 2 bases from J, the junction contained 10 bases not matched to a gene. The CDR3 extends over 16 amino acids. The CDR3 reads CASSVREAPTTDTQYF. As DNA, the CDR3 is TGTGCCAGTAGTGTCCGGGAGGCACCGACCACAGATACGCAGTATTTT.

The gene calls are TRBV5-1 and TRBJ2-7; a possible D gene is TRBD2 (6 bases). CDR3 size: 16 residues. The germline V and J ends were trimmed by 1 base and 2 bases, with 16 bases remaining between them. Germline CDR1 is SGHRS and CDR2 is YFSETQ. CDR3 loop: CASSLTVGGAAYEQYF. Here the CDR3 DNA reads TGCGCCAGCAGCTTGACGGTTGGCGGGGCAGCCTACGAGCAGTACTTC.

This clonotype was counted once. The chain has TRBV18 and TRBJ2-1, with D maybe TRBD2 (5 bases). Germline V lookup: CDR1 KGHSH, CDR2 LQKENI. This CDR3 is built from 17 residues. Trimming shortened V by 3 bases and J by 0 bases, and 15 bases separated the two germline ends. CDR3 protein: CASSPRGRERSYNEQFF. The CDR3 bases are TGTGCCAGCTCACCTCGTGGCCGGGAACGCTCCTACAATGAGCAGTTCTTC.